A single sample gave rise to the 7 T cell receptor beta chains below, sequenced in a study of T cell repertoires in cytomegalovirus infection. TCRdb processed the reads anew with MiXCR; each CDR3 protein has one entry. The top ten clones hold about a tenth of a sample with 100,000 to 150,000 distinct CDR3 sequences, more than 7% of them seen once. The sequencing input was PBMCs. Receptors originate from a human donor in good health (CMV status not recorded). Some clones in this sample may be carry-over from other donors' samples.

This clonotype has at least ten counts. The CDR3 sequence: CASSRFTAFNMNTEAFF. The CDR3 nucleotides are TGTGCCAGCAGCCGGTTTACAGCTTTCAACATGAACACTGAAGCTTTCTTT. The V call is TRBV7-2, the J call TRBJ1-1; D ambiguous. Germline values: CDR1 SGHTA, CDR2 FQGNSA. V lost 5 bases and J lost 0, with 19 bases in between. The CDR3 is 17 residues long.

The chain couples TRBV29-1 to TRBJ1-1; no clear D gene. The CDR3 runs to 12 residues. CDR1 SQVTM and CDR2 ANQGSEA come from the germline V gene. Deletions cut 1 base from V and 2 bases from J, with 5 bases between. Here the CDR3 reads CSVEAGNTEAFF. The CDR3 coding sequence is TGCAGCGTTGAAGCAGGAAACACTGAAGCTTTCTTT.

This clonotype came up many times. The rearrangement joins TRBV2 to TRBJ2-1; 8 bases align to TRBD2. V was pared by 3 bases and J by 6 bases, with 7 bases of the junction left unmatched. The CDR3 length is 15 residues. Germline V CDR1 and CDR2: SNHLY, FYNNEI. The CDR3: CASSDVSGAVNEQFF. As DNA, the CDR3 is TGTGCCAGCAGTGATGTTAGCGGGGCCGTCAATGAGCAGTTCTTC.

This clonotype showed up many times. CDR3 sequence: CASTLTDGNTIYF. The CDR3 DNA is TGTGCCAGCACCCTGACAGATGGAAACACCATATATTTT. V is TRBV6-6 and J is TRBJ1-3, with a tentative D call TRBD1 (5 bases). The ends were cut back, 7 bases at V and 3 bases at J, with 10 bases in the middle. This CDR3 spans 13 amino acids. Germline CDR1 reads MNHNY; CDR2 reads SVGAGI (reference sequence).

In its sample, this clonotype was seen many times. The gene calls are TRBV28 and TRBJ1-1; TRBD1 aligns across 8 bases. CDR3 length: 13 amino acids. The germline CDR1 and CDR2 sequences are MDHEN and SYDVKM. Trimming at V came to 6 bases and at J to 4 bases, leaving 4 bases not matched to a gene. The CDR3 region is CASRTGDFTEAFF. As DNA, the CDR3 is TGTGCCAGCAGGACAGGGGACTTCACTGAAGCTTTCTTT.

Many counts were recorded for this clonotype. The chain couples TRBV28 to TRBJ2-5; D unresolved. The CDR3 is made up of 14 amino acids. In germline, CDR1 is MDHEN, CDR2 SYDVKM. V lost 5 bases and J 7 bases, leaving 17 bases between the germline ends. CDR3 protein: CASSLGPYPGTQYF. The CDR3 bases are TGTGCCAGCAGTCTCGGACCTTACCCGGGGACCCAGTACTTC.

This clonotype has ten or more counts. The CDR3 bases are TGCAGTGTCCCGGGGCAGGGGAGCAATCAGCCCCAGCATTTT. It yields the protein CSVPGQGSNQPQHF. J is TRBJ1-5 and V is TRBV20-1; D is possibly TRBD1 (6 bases). The CDR3 extends over 14 amino acids. Trimming stripped 7 bases from V and 1 base from J, with 14 bases between. Per the germline V gene, CDR1 is DFQATT and CDR2 is SNEGSKA (reference sequence).